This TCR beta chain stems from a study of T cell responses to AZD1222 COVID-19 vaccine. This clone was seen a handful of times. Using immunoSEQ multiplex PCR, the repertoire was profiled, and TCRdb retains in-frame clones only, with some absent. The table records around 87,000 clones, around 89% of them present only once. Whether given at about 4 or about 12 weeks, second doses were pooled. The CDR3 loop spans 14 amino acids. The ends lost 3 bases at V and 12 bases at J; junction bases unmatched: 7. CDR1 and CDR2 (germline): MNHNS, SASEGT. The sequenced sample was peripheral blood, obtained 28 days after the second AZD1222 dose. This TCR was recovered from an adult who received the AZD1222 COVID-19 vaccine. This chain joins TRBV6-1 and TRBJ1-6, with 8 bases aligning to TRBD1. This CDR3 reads CASSEGQDAGPLHF. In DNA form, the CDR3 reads TGTGCCAGCAGTGAGGGACAGGATGCCGGACCCCTCCACTTT.